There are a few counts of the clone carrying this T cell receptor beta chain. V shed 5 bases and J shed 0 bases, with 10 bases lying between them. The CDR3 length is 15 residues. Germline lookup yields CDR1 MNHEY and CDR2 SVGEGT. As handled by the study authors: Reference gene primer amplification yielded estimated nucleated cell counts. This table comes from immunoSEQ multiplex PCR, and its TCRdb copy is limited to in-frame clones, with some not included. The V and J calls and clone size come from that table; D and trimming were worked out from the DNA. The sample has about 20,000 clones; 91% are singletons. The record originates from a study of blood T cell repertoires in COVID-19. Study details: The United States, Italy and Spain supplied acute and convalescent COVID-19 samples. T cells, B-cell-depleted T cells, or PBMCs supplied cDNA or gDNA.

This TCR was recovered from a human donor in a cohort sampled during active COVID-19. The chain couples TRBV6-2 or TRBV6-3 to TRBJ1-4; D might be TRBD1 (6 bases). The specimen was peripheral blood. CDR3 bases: TGTGCCAGCAGTCCCGACAGGACAACTAATGAAAAACTGTTTTTT. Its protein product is CASSPDRTTNEKLFF.